These T cell receptor beta chains were read from a single sample in a study of cytomegalovirus exposure and HLA in healthy donors. Produced via immunoSEQ multiplex PCR; TCRdb's table is partial and in-frame only. In total, the table holds around 150,000 clones. The sample comprised PBMCs. These receptors came from a woman aged 55-69 years in good health and CMV-seronegative. Both conserved end residues are part of each CDR3. A D gene is named only where the DNA matches it firmly.

j_call v_call d_call cdr3_length cdr3_nt cdr3_aa
TRBJ1-1 TRBV29-1 NA 13 TGCAGCGTTAAACAGGATCCGAACACTGAAGCTTTCTTT CSVKQDPNTEAFF
TRBJ2-1 TRBV7-6 NA 14 TGTGCCAGCAGCTCACCCAGGACTTTCAATGAGCAGTTCTTC CASSSPRTFNEQFF
TRBJ1-2 TRBV6-5 NA 14 TGTGCCAGCAGTTACTCTGAGGGTTACCGGGGCTACACCTTC CASSYSEGYRGYTF
TRBJ2-2 TRBV19 TRBD1 14 TGTGCCAGTAGGGCGGGACAGGGGCCCGGGGAGCTGTTTTTT CASRAGQGPGELFF
TRBJ1-1 TRBV25-1 NA 13 TGTGCCAGCAGTGAAAGGGGGTCCACTGAAGCTTTCTTT CASSERGSTEAFF
TRBJ2-5 TRBV7-3 NA 14 TGTGCCAGCAGCCGATCCCAGGGGCAGGAGACCCAGTACTTC CASSRSQGQETQYF
TRBJ2-3 TRBV25-1 NA 14 TGTGCCAGCAGTGACAGACAGTACACAGATACGCAGTATTTT CASSDRQYTDTQYF
TRBJ1-2 TRBV5-6 NA 15 TGTGCCAGCAGCTTGAGATCAGGGGTCCGGTATGGCTACACCTTC CASSLRSGVRYGYTF
TRBJ1-1 TRBV5-5 NA 16 TGTGCCAGCAGCCCAACCGTCGGACAGATGAACACTGAAGCTTTCTTT CASSPTVGQMNTEAFF
TRBJ2-2 TRBV4-3 NA 18 TGCGCCAGCAGCCAAGCGGTTAGACTGTGGACGAACACCGGGGAGCTGTTTTTT CASSQAVRLWTNTGELFF
TRBJ1-1 TRBV7-9 NA 15 TGTGCCAGCAGCTTAGCGCAGGGAGGGGGCACTGAAGCTTTCTTT CASSLAQGGGTEAFF
TRBJ1-3 TRBV18 NA 15 TGTGCCAGCTCACCATCGGCGGGAACTGGAAACACCATATATTTT CASSPSAGTGNTIYF
TRBJ1-1 TRBV18 NA 14 TGTGCCAGCTCACAGCGGTTGGACAACACTGAAGCTTTCTTT CASSQRLDNTEAFF
TRBJ2-1 TRBV19 NA 15 TGTGCCAGTAGTATTTACAGGGCGTCCTACAATGAGCAGTTCTTC CASSIYRASYNEQFF
TRBJ2-6 TRBV7-3 NA 14 TGTGCCAGCAGCCCAACATCTGGGGCCAACGTCCTGACTTTC CASSPTSGANVLTF
TRBJ1-2 TRBV10-3 TRBD1 12 TGTGCCATCAGTGCGGCAGGACAGGGGTGGGCCTTC CAISAAGQGWAF
TRBJ2-5 TRBV27 NA 15 TGTGCCAGCAGTTCCCAAACGGGTCCCCAAGAGACCCAGTACTTC CASSSQTGPQETQYF
TRBJ1-1 TRBV27 NA 17 TGTGCCAGCAGTTTATCCTCTCAGGCTTTTGGGGCCACTGAAGCTTTCTTT CASSLSSQAFGATEAFF
TRBJ2-2 TRBV4-1 TRBD2 16 TGCGCCAGCAGCCCGACTAGCGGGAGTAGAACCGGGGAGCTGTTTTTT CASSPTSGSRTGELFF
TRBJ1-1 TRBV5-1 TRBD1 15 TGCGCCAGCAGCCCCGGACAGGGGTTGAACACTGAAGCTTTCTTT CASSPGQGLNTEAFF
TRBJ1-1 TRBV29-1 NA 14 TGCAGCGTTGAAGGGGAGGGGCGGGACACTGAAGCTTTCTTT CSVEGEGRDTEAFF
TRBJ2-7 TRBV11-1 NA 13 TGTGCCAGCAGCTTATCGACTCCCCCCAAGCAGTACTTC CASSLSTPPKQYF